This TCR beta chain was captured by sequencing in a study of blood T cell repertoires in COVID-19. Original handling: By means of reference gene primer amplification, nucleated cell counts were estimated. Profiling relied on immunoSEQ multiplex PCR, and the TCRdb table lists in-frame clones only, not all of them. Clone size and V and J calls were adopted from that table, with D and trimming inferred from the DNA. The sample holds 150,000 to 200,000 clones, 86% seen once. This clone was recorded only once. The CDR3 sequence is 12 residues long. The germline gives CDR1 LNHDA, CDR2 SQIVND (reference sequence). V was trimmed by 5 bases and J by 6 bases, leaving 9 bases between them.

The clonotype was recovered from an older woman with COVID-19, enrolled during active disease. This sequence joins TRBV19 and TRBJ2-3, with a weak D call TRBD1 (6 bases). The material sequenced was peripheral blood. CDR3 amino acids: CASSAGADTQYF. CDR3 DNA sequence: TGTGCCAGTAGTGCAGGGGCGGATACGCAGTATTTT.